This T cell receptor (beta chain) stems from a study of T cells in localized non-small cell lung cancer. With respect to this clone: Its antigen is not identified.

Some clones are missing from TCRdb's copy, which holds only in-frame ones; the method was immunoSEQ multiplex PCR. The sample has about 53,000 clones, approximately 80% seen once. This CDR3 has 15 residues. V was trimmed by 0 bases and J by 2 bases, leaving 10 bases between them. CDR1 is LNHNV, CDR2 YYDKDF, per germline (reference sequence). Overall study results and limits: Uninvolved adjacent lung, not tumor, had the highest T cell clonality.

Sequences were derived from peripheral blood mononuclear cells, sampled before any cancer treatment. The sequence came from a man between 40 and 75 years old with stage III lung adenocarcinoma. V gene TRBV15 combines with J gene TRBJ2-5, with unresolved D. This CDR3 reads CATSRDQVAQETQYF. The CDR3 region has the DNA TGTGCCACCAGCAGAGATCAGGTAGCTCAAGAGACCCAGTACTTC.